These T cell receptor beta chains were read from a single sample in a study of T cell repertoires in cytomegalovirus infection. Using its own MiXCR run on the reads, TCRdb lists one record per CDR3 protein. The sample holds more than 95,000 distinct CDR3 sequences; approximately 30% are singletons and the top ten take about 54%. Antigens for these TCRs are unknown. This specimen was CD8+ T cells from cultured PBMCs, taken from culture after CMV antigen stimulation. The source is a human donor in good health (CMV status not recorded). Some clones in this sample may be carry-over from other donors' samples. Both conserved end residues are part of each CDR3. The order of the fields is CDR3 length, J gene, D gene, clone size, V gene, CDR3 protein, CDR3 DNA. The D gene is left open where the match is weak. Rows may omit the clone size; those that give it use once, few, many or a size class.

len: 14
j_gene: TRBJ2-7
d_gene: -
abundance: -
v_gene: TRBV6-6
CDR3aa: CASRGRDHNYEQYF
CDR3nt: TGTGCCAGCAGGGGCCGGGACCATAATTACGAGCAGTACTTC

len: 16
j_gene: TRBJ2-3
d_gene: TRBD1
abundance: few
v_gene: TRBV10-3
CDR3aa: CAISESRDRVTDTQYF
CDR3nt: TGTGCCATCAGTGAGTCGCGGGACAGGGTTACAGATACGCAGTATTTT

len: 18
j_gene: TRBJ2-1
d_gene: TRBD1
abundance: -
v_gene: TRBV6-1
CDR3aa: CASSPKYSGTVSYNEQFF
CDR3nt: TGTGCCAGCAGTCCCAAATATTCCGGGACAGTCTCCTACAATGAGCAGTTCTTC

len: 16
j_gene: TRBJ2-5
d_gene: -
abundance: -
v_gene: TRBV20-1
CDR3aa: CSASTLRGVSGETQYF
CDR3nt: TGCAGTGCTAGTACTCTCAGGGGAGTAAGTGGAGAGACCCAGTACTTC

len: 14
j_gene: TRBJ2-1
d_gene: -
abundance: -
v_gene: TRBV7-2
CDR3aa: CASSPLGGSNEQFF
CDR3nt: TGTGCCAGCAGCCCCCTGGGTGGGTCCAATGAGCAGTTCTTC

len: 14
j_gene: TRBJ1-4
d_gene: -
abundance: -
v_gene: TRBV19
CDR3aa: CASSNREPIEKLFF
CDR3nt: TGTGCCAGTAGTAACAGGGAACCGATAGAAAAACTGTTTTTT

len: 16
j_gene: TRBJ1-2
d_gene: TRBD1
abundance: -
v_gene: TRBV6-1
CDR3aa: CASSSTTGGANYGYTF
CDR3nt: TGTGCCAGCAGTTCTACCACAGGGGGCGCTAACTATGGCTACACCTTC

len: 14
j_gene: TRBJ1-1
d_gene: -
abundance: few
v_gene: TRBV5-4
CDR3aa: CASSLEFRSTEAFF
CDR3nt: TGTGCCAGCAGCTTGGAGTTCAGGTCCACTGAAGCTTTCTTT

len: 13
j_gene: TRBJ2-2
d_gene: TRBD1
abundance: -
v_gene: TRBV12-3/TRBV12-4
CDR3aa: CASSWTGVGELFF
CDR3nt: TGTGCCAGCAGTTGGACAGGGGTCGGGGAGCTGTTTTTT

len: 16
j_gene: TRBJ2-3
d_gene: TRBD2
abundance: -
v_gene: TRBV10-3
CDR3aa: CAISEIFSGEGDTQYF
CDR3nt: TGTGCCATCAGTGAAATTTTTAGCGGGGAAGGAGATACGCAGTATTTT

len: 16
j_gene: TRBJ2-2
d_gene: TRBD1
abundance: -
v_gene: TRBV10-3
CDR3aa: CAIASQGAANTGELFF
CDR3nt: TGTGCCATCGCATCCCAGGGGGCGGCGAACACCGGGGAGCTGTTTTTT

len: 18
j_gene: TRBJ1-2
d_gene: -
abundance: -
v_gene: TRBV7-8
CDR3aa: CASSLDWGYRNANYGYTF
CDR3nt: TGTGCCAGCAGCTTAGATTGGGGCTACAGGAACGCTAACTATGGCTACACCTTC

len: 12
j_gene: TRBJ1-1
d_gene: -
abundance: -
v_gene: TRBV7-2
CDR3aa: CASSFSTAEAFF
CDR3nt: TGTGCCAGCAGCTTCTCCACCGCTGAAGCTTTCTTT

len: 17
j_gene: TRBJ2-5
d_gene: -
abundance: few
v_gene: TRBV7-8
CDR3aa: CASSLEWGGAARQTQYF
CDR3nt: TGTGCCAGCAGCTTAGAGTGGGGGGGGGCTGCCAGGCAGACCCAGTACTTC

len: 16
j_gene: TRBJ1-5
d_gene: TRBD1
abundance: many
v_gene: TRBV12-3/TRBV12-4
CDR3aa: CASSGQGVRGNQPQHF
CDR3nt: TGTGCCAGCAGCGGACAGGGGGTTCGGGGCAATCAGCCCCAGCATTTT

len: 18
j_gene: TRBJ2-2
d_gene: TRBD2
abundance: few
v_gene: TRBV6-1
CDR3aa: CASSEAPGLATLEWELFF
CDR3nt: TGTGCCAGCAGTGAAGCCCCGGGACTAGCGACCCTAGAGTGGGAGCTGTTTTTT

len: 16
j_gene: TRBJ2-7
d_gene: TRBD1
abundance: few
v_gene: TRBV4-1
CDR3aa: CASSQEGGTGTYEQYF
CDR3nt: TGCGCCAGCAGCCAAGAAGGCGGGACAGGGACTTACGAGCAGTACTTC

len: 14
j_gene: TRBJ1-5
d_gene: -
abundance: -
v_gene: TRBV4-1
CDR3aa: CASSPEGHLQPQHF
CDR3nt: TGCGCCAGCAGCCCAGAGGGACATTTACAGCCCCAGCATTTT

len: 17
j_gene: TRBJ2-7
d_gene: TRBD1
abundance: few
v_gene: TRBV11-2
CDR3aa: CASSIAPRDRGTYEQYF
CDR3nt: TGTGCCAGCAGCATAGCCCCTCGGGACAGGGGGACCTACGAGCAGTACTTC

len: 14
j_gene: TRBJ1-1
d_gene: -
abundance: few
v_gene: TRBV12-3/TRBV12-4
CDR3aa: CASSYRAGAPEAFF
CDR3nt: TGTGCCAGCAGTTACAGGGCGGGCGCCCCTGAAGCTTTCTTT

len: 15
j_gene: TRBJ2-7
d_gene: TRBD1
abundance: -
v_gene: TRBV12-3/TRBV12-4
CDR3aa: CASSPWTGGGYEQYF
CDR3nt: TGTGCCAGCAGTCCTTGGACAGGGGGCGGCTACGAGCAGTACTTC

len: 12
j_gene: TRBJ1-1
d_gene: -
abundance: -
v_gene: TRBV5-5
CDR3aa: CASSSYRAEAFF
CDR3nt: TGTGCCAGCAGCTCTTACAGGGCTGAAGCTTTCTTT

len: 15
j_gene: TRBJ2-3
d_gene: -
abundance: -
v_gene: TRBV24-1
CDR3aa: CATSDLTDSTDTQYF
CDR3nt: TGTGCCACCAGTGACCTTACCGACTCCACAGATACGCAGTATTTT

len: 17
j_gene: TRBJ2-7
d_gene: -
abundance: -
v_gene: TRBV4-2
CDR3aa: CASSQDGVTSRDYEQYF
CDR3nt: TGTGCCAGCAGCCAAGATGGAGTGACCAGCAGGGACTACGAGCAGTACTTC

len: 15
j_gene: TRBJ1-3
d_gene: TRBD1
abundance: -
v_gene: TRBV10-3
CDR3aa: CAISKTGISGNTIYF
CDR3nt: TGTGCCATCAGCAAGACAGGGATCTCTGGAAACACCATATATTTT

len: 15
j_gene: TRBJ1-5
d_gene: -
abundance: few
v_gene: TRBV6-1
CDR3aa: CASSEIDYSNQPQHF
CDR3nt: TGTGCCAGCAGTGAAATAGATTATAGCAATCAGCCCCAGCATTTT

len: 19
j_gene: TRBJ2-6
d_gene: TRBD1
abundance: many
v_gene: TRBV6-5
CDR3aa: CASRRLPGQQPPGANVLTF
CDR3nt: TGTGCCAGCAGACGACTTCCGGGACAGCAACCCCCCGGGGCCAACGTCCTGACTTTC

len: 17
j_gene: TRBJ1-4
d_gene: TRBD1
abundance: few
v_gene: TRBV2
CDR3aa: CASSERVDGTGDGKLFF
CDR3nt: TGTGCCAGCAGTGAAAGGGTGGACGGGACAGGGGATGGAAAACTGTTTTTT

len: 17
j_gene: TRBJ2-1
d_gene: -
abundance: -
v_gene: TRBV4-3
CDR3aa: CASSQDWPQGSYNEQFF
CDR3nt: TGCGCCAGCAGCCAAGACTGGCCTCAGGGCTCCTACAATGAGCAGTTCTTC

len: 16
j_gene: TRBJ2-7
d_gene: -
abundance: many
v_gene: TRBV7-9
CDR3aa: CASSPVDRSPTYEQYF
CDR3nt: TGTGCCAGCAGCCCAGTTGACAGGTCTCCGACCTACGAGCAGTACTTC

len: 14
j_gene: TRBJ1-5
d_gene: -
abundance: few
v_gene: TRBV7-9
CDR3aa: CASSTSGGNQPQHF
CDR3nt: TGTGCCAGCAGCACGTCAGGGGGCAATCAGCCCCAGCATTTT

len: 17
j_gene: TRBJ1-5
d_gene: -
abundance: -
v_gene: TRBV6-2/TRBV6-3
CDR3aa: CASSPDLEGGSNQPQHF
CDR3nt: TGTGCCAGCAGTCCCGATTTGGAGGGAGGGAGCAATCAGCCCCAGCATTTT

len: 16
j_gene: TRBJ2-3
d_gene: TRBD1
abundance: few
v_gene: TRBV4-1
CDR3aa: CASSQEGQAYTDTQYF
CDR3nt: TGCGCCAGCAGCCAAGAGGGACAGGCTTACACAGATACGCAGTATTTT

len: 11
j_gene: TRBJ2-7
d_gene: -
abundance: many
v_gene: TRBV5-5
CDR3aa: CASSSQHEQYF
CDR3nt: TGTGCCAGCAGCTCACAGCACGAGCAGTACTTC

len: 17
j_gene: TRBJ2-2
d_gene: -
abundance: once
v_gene: TRBV4-3
CDR3aa: CASSQGWGSSGTGELFF
CDR3nt: TGCGCCAGCAGCCAAGGGTGGGGTTCTTCAGGCACCGGGGAGCTGTTTTTT

len: 19
j_gene: TRBJ2-4
d_gene: TRBD2
abundance: many
v_gene: TRBV7-2
CDR3aa: CASSSVLAGGSLAKNIQYF
CDR3nt: TGTGCCAGCAGCTCCGTACTAGCGGGGGGAAGCCTAGCCAAAAACATTCAGTACTTC

len: 14
j_gene: TRBJ2-2
d_gene: -
abundance: -
v_gene: TRBV12-3/TRBV12-4
CDR3aa: CASSYNRVTGELFF
CDR3nt: TGTGCCAGCAGTTATAACAGGGTCACCGGGGAGCTGTTTTTT

len: 14
j_gene: TRBJ2-7
d_gene: TRBD1
abundance: few
v_gene: TRBV5-6
CDR3aa: CASSLAGQYYEQYF
CDR3nt: TGTGCCAGCAGCTTGGCGGGACAGTACTACGAGCAGTACTTC

len: 15
j_gene: TRBJ2-7
d_gene: TRBD1
abundance: -
v_gene: TRBV28
CDR3aa: CASSSTGTGSIEQYF
CDR3nt: TGTGCCAGCAGCTCAACCGGGACAGGGTCTATCGAGCAGTACTTC

len: 16
j_gene: TRBJ2-5
d_gene: TRBD2
abundance: few
v_gene: TRBV4-1
CDR3aa: CASSHRMAGGGETQYF
CDR3nt: TGCGCCAGCAGCCATCGCATGGCGGGGGGGGGAGAGACCCAGTACTTC

len: 13
j_gene: TRBJ1-2
d_gene: -
abundance: -
v_gene: TRBV7-9
CDR3aa: CASNPGRGYGYTF
CDR3nt: TGTGCCAGCAACCCAGGACGGGGGTATGGCTACACCTTC

len: 18
j_gene: TRBJ2-1
d_gene: -
abundance: once
v_gene: TRBV29-1
CDR3aa: CSVEGVTEGLGINNEQFF
CDR3nt: TGCAGCGTTGAAGGCGTGACGGAGGGTTTAGGGATTAACAATGAGCAGTTCTTC

len: 14
j_gene: TRBJ2-1
d_gene: TRBD1
abundance: -
v_gene: TRBV7-6
CDR3aa: CASSFRTGGDEQFF
CDR3nt: TGTGCCAGCAGCTTTCGGACAGGGGGTGATGAGCAGTTCTTC

len: 14
j_gene: TRBJ1-5
d_gene: -
abundance: -
v_gene: TRBV6-4
CDR3aa: CASSGTEGNQPQHF
CDR3nt: TGTGCCAGCAGTGGGACAGAAGGCAATCAGCCCCAGCATTTT

len: 15
j_gene: TRBJ2-5
d_gene: -
abundance: -
v_gene: TRBV7-9
CDR3aa: CASSLEMDYQETQYF
CDR3nt: TGTGCCAGCAGCTTAGAAATGGATTACCAAGAGACCCAGTACTTC

len: 17
j_gene: TRBJ1-3
d_gene: -
abundance: -
v_gene: TRBV4-1
CDR3aa: CASSQERFSRDGNTIYF
CDR3nt: TGCGCCAGCAGCCAAGAGAGATTTTCCAGGGATGGAAACACCATATATTTT

len: 15
j_gene: TRBJ2-2
d_gene: TRBD1
abundance: few
v_gene: TRBV27
CDR3aa: CASSSDRVDTGELFF
CDR3nt: TGTGCCAGCAGTTCCGACAGGGTTGACACCGGGGAGCTGTTTTTT